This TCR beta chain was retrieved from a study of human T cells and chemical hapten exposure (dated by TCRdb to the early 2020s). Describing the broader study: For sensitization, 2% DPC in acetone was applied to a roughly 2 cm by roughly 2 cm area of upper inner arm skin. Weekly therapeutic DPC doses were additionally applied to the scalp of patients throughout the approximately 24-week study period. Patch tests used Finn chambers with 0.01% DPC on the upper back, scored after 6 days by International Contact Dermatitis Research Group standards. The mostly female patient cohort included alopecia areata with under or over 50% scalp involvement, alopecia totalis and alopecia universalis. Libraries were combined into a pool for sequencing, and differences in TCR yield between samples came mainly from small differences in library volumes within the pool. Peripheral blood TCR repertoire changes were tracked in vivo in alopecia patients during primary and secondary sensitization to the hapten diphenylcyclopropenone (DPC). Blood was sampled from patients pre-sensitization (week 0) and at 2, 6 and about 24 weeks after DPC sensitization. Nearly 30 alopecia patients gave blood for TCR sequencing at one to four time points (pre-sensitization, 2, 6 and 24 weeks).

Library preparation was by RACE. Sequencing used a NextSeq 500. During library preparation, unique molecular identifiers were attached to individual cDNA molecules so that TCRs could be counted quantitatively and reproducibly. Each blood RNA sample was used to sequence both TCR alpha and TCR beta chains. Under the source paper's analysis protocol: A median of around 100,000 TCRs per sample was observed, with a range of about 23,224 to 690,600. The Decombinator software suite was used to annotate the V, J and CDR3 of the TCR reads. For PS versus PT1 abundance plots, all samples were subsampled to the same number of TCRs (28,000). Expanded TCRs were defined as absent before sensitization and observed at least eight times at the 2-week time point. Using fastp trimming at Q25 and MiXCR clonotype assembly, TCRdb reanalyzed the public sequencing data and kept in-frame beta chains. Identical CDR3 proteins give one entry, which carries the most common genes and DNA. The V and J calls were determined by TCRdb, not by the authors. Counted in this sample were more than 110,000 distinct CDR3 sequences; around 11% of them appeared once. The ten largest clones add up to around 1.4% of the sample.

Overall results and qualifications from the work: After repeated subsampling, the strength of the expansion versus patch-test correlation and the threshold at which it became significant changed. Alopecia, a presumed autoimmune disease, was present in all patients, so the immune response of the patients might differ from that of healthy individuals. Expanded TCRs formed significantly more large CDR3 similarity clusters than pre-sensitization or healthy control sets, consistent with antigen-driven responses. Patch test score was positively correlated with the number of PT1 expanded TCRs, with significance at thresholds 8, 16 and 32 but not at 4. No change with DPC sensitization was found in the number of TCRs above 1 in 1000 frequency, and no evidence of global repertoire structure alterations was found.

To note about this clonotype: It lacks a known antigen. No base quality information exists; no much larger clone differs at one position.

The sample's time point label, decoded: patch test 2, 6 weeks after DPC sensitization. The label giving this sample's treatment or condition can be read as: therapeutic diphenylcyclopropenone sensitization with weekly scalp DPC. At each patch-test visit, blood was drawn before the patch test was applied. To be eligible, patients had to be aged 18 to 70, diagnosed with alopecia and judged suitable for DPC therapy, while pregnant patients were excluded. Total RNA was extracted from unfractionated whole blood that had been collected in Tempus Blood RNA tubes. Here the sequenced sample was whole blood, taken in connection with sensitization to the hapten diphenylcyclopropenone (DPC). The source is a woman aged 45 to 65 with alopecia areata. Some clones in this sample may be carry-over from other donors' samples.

The sequenced DNA is TGCAGTGCTAGAGATTTCCCGCATGAAGCTTTCTTT. Its protein is CSARDFPHEAFF. The rearranged chain carries TRBV20-1 and TRBJ1-1; no D gene call is confident. The trim is 0 bases for V and 7 bases for J, with a gap of 9 bases between the germline ends. The CDR3 starts with the cysteine, ends with the phenylalanine, and has 12 residues. CDR3 DNA only is kept here, 36 bases in frame from base 1. CDR1 and CDR2 (DFQATT, SNEGSKA) derive from the germline V gene (reference sequence).